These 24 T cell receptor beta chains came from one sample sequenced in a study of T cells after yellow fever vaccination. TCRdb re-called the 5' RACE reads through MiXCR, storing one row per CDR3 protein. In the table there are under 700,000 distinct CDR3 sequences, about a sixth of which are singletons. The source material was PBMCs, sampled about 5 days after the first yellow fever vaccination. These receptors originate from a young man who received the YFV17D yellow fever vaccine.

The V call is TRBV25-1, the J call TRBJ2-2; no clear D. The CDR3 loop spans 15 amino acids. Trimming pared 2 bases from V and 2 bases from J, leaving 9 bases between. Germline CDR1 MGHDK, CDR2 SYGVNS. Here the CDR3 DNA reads TGTGCCAGCAGTGAAGGTTACAGAAACACCGGGGAGCTGTTTTTT. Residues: CASSEGYRNTGELFF. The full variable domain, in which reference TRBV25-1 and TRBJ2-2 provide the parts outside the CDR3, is EADIYQTPRYLVIGTGKKITLECSQTMGHDKMYWYQQDPGMELHLIHYSYGVNSTEKGDLSSESTVSRIRTEHFPLTLESARPSHTSQYLCASSEGYRNTGELFFGEGSRLTVL.

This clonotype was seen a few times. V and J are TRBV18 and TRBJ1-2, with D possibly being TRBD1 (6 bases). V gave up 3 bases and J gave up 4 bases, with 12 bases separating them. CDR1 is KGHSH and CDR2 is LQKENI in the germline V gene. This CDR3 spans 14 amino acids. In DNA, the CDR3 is TGTGCCAGCTCACCCTCTGGACAGCTCTATGGCTACACCTTC. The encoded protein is CASSPSGQLYGYTF.

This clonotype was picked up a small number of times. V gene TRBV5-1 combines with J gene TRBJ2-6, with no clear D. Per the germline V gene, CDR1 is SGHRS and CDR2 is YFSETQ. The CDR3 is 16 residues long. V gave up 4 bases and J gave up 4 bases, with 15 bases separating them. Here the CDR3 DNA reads TGCGCCAGCAGCCAACGGAAGACGTCCGGGGCCAACGTCCTGACTTTC. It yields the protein CASSQRKTSGANVLTF.

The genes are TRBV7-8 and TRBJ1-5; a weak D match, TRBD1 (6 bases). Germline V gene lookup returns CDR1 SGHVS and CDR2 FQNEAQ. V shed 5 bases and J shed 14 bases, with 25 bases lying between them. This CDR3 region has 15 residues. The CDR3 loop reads CASSLTGDQGGRKHF. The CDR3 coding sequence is TGTGCCAGCAGCCTAACGGGGGACCAAGGGGGACGGAAGCATTTT.

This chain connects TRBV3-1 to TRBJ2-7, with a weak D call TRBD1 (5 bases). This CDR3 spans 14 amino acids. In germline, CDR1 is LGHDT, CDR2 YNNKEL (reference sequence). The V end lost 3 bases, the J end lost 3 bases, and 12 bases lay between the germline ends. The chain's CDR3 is CASSQVAQVYEQYV. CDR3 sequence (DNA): TGTGCCAGCAGCCAGGTCGCACAGGTCTACGAGCAGTACGTC.

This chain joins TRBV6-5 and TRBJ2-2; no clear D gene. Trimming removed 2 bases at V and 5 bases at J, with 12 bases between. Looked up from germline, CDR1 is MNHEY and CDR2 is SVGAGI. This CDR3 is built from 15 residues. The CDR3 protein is CASSYVDFGTGELFF. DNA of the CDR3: TGTGCCAGCAGTTACGTCGACTTCGGAACCGGGGAGCTGTTTTTT.

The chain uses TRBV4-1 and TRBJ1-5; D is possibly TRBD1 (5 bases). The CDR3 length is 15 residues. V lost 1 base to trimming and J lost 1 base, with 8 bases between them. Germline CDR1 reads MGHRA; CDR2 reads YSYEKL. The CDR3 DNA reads TGCGCCAGCAGCCAAGTGGGGCAGAGCAATCAGCCCCAGCATTTT. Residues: CASSQVGQSNQPQHF.

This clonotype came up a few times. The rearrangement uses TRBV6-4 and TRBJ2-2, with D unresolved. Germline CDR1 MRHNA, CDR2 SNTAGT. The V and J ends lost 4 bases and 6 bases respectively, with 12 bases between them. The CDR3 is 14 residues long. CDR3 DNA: TGTGCCAGCAGTGTTGACTCCATCCCCGGGGAGCTGTTTTTT. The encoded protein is CASSVDSIPGELFF.

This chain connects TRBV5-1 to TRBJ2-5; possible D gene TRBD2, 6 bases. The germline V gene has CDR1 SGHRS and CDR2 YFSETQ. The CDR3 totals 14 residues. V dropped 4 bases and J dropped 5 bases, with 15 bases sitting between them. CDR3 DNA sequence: TGCGCCAGCAGCCCGTCGGAGGGTATGGAGACCCAGTACTTC. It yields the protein CASSPSEGMETQYF.

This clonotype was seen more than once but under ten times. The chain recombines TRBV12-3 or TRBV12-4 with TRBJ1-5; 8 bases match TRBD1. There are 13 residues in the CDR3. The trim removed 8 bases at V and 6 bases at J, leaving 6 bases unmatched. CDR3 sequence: CASQDRVSQPQHF. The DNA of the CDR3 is TGTGCCAGCCAGGACAGGGTTTCTCAGCCCCAGCATTTT.

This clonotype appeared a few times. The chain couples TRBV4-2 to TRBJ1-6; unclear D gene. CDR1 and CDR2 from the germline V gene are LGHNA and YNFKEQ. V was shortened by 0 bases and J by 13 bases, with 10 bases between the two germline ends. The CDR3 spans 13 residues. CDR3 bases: TGTGCCAGCAGCCAAGAGTCGGGTGCTCCCCTCCACTTT. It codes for CASSQESGAPLHF.

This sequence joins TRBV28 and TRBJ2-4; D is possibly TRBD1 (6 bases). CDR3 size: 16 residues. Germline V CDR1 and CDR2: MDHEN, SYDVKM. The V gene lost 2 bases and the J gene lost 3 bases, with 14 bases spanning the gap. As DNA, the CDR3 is TGTGCCAGCAGTTTAAGGACAGACGGTGGCAAAAACATTCAGTACTTC. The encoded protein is CASSLRTDGGKNIQYF. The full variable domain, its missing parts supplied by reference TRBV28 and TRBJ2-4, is DVKVTQSSRYLVKRTGEKVFLECVQDMDHENMFWYRQDPGLGLRLIYFSYDVKMKEKGDIPEGYSVSREKKERFSLILESASTNQTSMYLCASSLRTDGGKNIQYFGAGTRLSVL.

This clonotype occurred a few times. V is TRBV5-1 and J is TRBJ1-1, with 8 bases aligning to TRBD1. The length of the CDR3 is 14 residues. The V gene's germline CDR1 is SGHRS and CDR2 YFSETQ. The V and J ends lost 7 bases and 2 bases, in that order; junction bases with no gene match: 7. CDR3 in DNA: TGCGCCAGCCGGAAGGGACAGGCTAACACTGAAGCTTTCTTT. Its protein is CASRKGQANTEAFF.

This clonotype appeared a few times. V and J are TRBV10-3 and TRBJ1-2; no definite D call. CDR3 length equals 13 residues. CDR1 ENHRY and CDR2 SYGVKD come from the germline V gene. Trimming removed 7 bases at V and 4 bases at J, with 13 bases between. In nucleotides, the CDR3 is TGTGCCATCACCAGCGAAGGTCCCTATGGCTACACCTTC. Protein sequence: CAITSEGPYGYTF.

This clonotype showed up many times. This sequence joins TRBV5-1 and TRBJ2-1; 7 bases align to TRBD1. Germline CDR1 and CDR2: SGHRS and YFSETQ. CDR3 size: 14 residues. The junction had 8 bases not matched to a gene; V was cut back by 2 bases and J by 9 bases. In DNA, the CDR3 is TGCGCCAGCAGCTTCCAACAGGGGTCGGGTGAGCAGTTCTTC. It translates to CASSFQQGSGEQFF.

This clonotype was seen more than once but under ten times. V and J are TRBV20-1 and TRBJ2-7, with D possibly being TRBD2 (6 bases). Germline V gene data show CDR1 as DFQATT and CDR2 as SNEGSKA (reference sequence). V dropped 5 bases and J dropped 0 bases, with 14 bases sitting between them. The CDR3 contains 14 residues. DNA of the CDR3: TGCAGTGCTTTTACCGCGGGGATCTCCTACGAGCAGTACGTC. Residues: CSAFTAGISYEQYV.

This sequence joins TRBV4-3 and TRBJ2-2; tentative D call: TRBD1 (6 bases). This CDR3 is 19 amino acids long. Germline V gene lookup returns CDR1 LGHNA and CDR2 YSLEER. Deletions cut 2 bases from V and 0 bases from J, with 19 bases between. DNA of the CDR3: TGCGCCAGCAGCCAAAAGCCCCTTTGGGGGCGCTCGAACACCGGGGAGCTGTTTTTT. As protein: CASSQKPLWGRSNTGELFF.

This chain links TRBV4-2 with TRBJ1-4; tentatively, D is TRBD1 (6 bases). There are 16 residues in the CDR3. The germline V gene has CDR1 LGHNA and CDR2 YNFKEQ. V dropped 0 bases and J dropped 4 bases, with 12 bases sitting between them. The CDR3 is CASSQDRTADNEKLFF. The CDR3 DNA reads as TGTGCCAGCAGCCAAGATAGGACAGCCGATAATGAAAAACTGTTTTTT.

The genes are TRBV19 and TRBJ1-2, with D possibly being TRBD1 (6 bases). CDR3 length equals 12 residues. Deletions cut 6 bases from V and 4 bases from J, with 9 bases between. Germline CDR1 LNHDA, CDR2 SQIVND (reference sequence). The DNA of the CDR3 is TGTGCCAGTAGCTGGACAGCCTATGGCTACACCTTC. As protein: CASSWTAYGYTF.

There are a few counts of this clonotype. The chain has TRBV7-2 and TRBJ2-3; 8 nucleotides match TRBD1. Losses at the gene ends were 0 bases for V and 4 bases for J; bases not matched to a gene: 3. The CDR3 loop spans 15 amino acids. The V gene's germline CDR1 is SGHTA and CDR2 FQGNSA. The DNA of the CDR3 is TGTGCCAGCAGCTTAGCGGACAGGGCCGCAGATACGCAGTATTTT. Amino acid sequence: CASSLADRAADTQYF.

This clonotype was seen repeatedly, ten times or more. The CDR3 DNA follows: TGTGCCAGCAGTGACTTCTACGAGCAGTACTTC. It specifies CASSDFYEQYF. The rearrangement joins TRBV12-3 or TRBV12-4 to TRBJ2-7; D is unresolved. V was trimmed by 5 bases and J by 3 bases, leaving 5 bases between them. The CDR3 extends over 11 amino acids.

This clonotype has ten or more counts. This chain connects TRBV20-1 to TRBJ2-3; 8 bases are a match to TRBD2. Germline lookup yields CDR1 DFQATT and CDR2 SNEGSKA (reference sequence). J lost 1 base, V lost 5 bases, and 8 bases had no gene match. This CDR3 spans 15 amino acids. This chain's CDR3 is CSAPPGGGGTDTQYF. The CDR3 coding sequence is TGCAGTGCTCCCCCCGGGGGGGGCGGCACAGATACGCAGTATTTT.

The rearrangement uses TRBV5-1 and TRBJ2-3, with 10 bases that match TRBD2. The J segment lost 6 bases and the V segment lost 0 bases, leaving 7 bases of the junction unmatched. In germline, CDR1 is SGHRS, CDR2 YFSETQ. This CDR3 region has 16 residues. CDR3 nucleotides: TGCGCCAGCAGCTTGGCCGTTAGCGGGGGGACCGATACGCAGTATTTT. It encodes CASSLAVSGGTDTQYF.

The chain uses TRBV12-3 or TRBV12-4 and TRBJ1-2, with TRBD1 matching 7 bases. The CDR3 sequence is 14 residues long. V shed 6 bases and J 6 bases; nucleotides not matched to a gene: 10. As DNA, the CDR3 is TGTGCCAGCAGCCAACAGGGGTACCACAATGGCTACACCTTC. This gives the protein CASSQQGYHNGYTF.